The rows below give T cell receptor beta chains drawn from one sample of a study of control samples from healthy donors and cancer patients. The assay was immunoSEQ multiplex PCR, and TCRdb's table has in-frame clones only and misses some. The table records tens of thousands of clones, about 90% of them present only once. Sequences were obtained from blood. The receptor set was obtained from a man aged 45 to 65 in good health. The CDR3 runs from the conserved cysteine through the conserved F or W. D genes are given only for firm matches. Clone size is given for some rows only: seen once, a few or many times, or a class if the clone is expanded.

J gene: TRBJ2-1; V gene: TRBV5-5; clone size: NA; D gene: NA; CDR3 protein: CASSLVGRSNEQFF; CDR3 DNA: TGTGCCAGCAGCTTGGTGGGGAGATCAAATGAGCAGTTCTTC
J gene: TRBJ2-1; V gene: TRBV7-9; clone size: NA; D gene: NA; CDR3 protein: CASSSRMAVTYNEQFF; CDR3 DNA: TGTGCCAGCAGCAGTAGAATGGCGGTAACCTACAATGAGCAGTTCTTC
J gene: TRBJ1-5; V gene: TRBV10-3; clone size: few; D gene: TRBD1; CDR3 protein: CAISSGQGMGNQPQHF; CDR3 DNA: TGTGCCATCAGCTCGGGACAGGGAATGGGCAATCAGCCCCAGCATTTT
J gene: TRBJ1-5; V gene: TRBV2; clone size: NA; D gene: TRBD1; CDR3 protein: CASSEGQGGDQPQHF; CDR3 DNA: TGTGCCAGCAGTGAAGGACAGGGTGGAGATCAGCCCCAGCATTTT
J gene: TRBJ1-1; V gene: TRBV6-5; clone size: NA; D gene: NA; CDR3 protein: CASRPSGESTEAFF; CDR3 DNA: TGTGCCAGCAGGCCGAGTGGGGAGAGCACTGAAGCTTTCTTT
J gene: TRBJ2-7; V gene: TRBV3-1/TRBV3-2; clone size: NA; D gene: TRBD1; CDR3 protein: CASSPGTGDYEQYF; CDR3 DNA: TGTGCCAGCAGCCCCGGGACAGGGGACTACGAGCAGTACTTC
J gene: TRBJ1-1; V gene: TRBV5-1; clone size: once; D gene: TRBD1; CDR3 protein: CASSLANRGTNTEAFF; CDR3 DNA: TGCGCCAGCAGCTTGGCCAACAGGGGTACGAACACTGAAGCTTTCTTT
J gene: TRBJ1-4; V gene: TRBV27; clone size: NA; D gene: TRBD1; CDR3 protein: CASSLLSDRGEKLFF; CDR3 DNA: TGTGCCAGCAGTTTATTATCGGACAGGGGCGAAAAACTGTTTTTT
J gene: TRBJ2-1; V gene: TRBV30; clone size: NA; D gene: NA; CDR3 protein: CAWTPGRTFRNEQFF; CDR3 DNA: TGTGCCTGGACCCCGGGACGGACTTTTCGTAATGAGCAGTTCTTC
J gene: TRBJ2-7; V gene: TRBV7-8; clone size: NA; D gene: NA; CDR3 protein: CASSLSDSYEQYF; CDR3 DNA: TGTGCCAGCAGCTTATCCGATTCCTACGAGCAGTACTTC
J gene: TRBJ1-1; V gene: TRBV6-5; clone size: NA; D gene: NA; CDR3 protein: CASRPDRLNTEAFF; CDR3 DNA: TGTGCCAGCAGACCCGACCGATTGAACACTGAAGCTTTCTTT
J gene: TRBJ2-7; V gene: TRBV24-1; clone size: NA; D gene: NA; CDR3 protein: CATSDLRAPDEQYF; CDR3 DNA: TGTGCCACCAGTGATTTGCGCGCACCGGACGAGCAGTACTTC
J gene: TRBJ2-1; V gene: TRBV2; clone size: NA; D gene: TRBD2; CDR3 protein: CASGGLAEFNEQFF; CDR3 DNA: TGTGCCAGCGGGGGACTAGCGGAATTCAATGAGCAGTTCTTC
J gene: TRBJ1-5; V gene: TRBV10-1; clone size: NA; D gene: NA; CDR3 protein: CASSVGGNQPQHF; CDR3 DNA: TGCGCCAGCAGTGTTGGGGGCAATCAGCCCCAGCATTTT
J gene: TRBJ1-5; V gene: TRBV2; clone size: NA; D gene: NA; CDR3 protein: CASRLTGYGGNQPQHF; CDR3 DNA: TGTGCCAGCAGACTCACAGGGTATGGAGGCAATCAGCCCCAGCATTTT
J gene: TRBJ1-4; V gene: TRBV5-1; clone size: once; D gene: TRBD1; CDR3 protein: CASRTGTVNEKLFF; CDR3 DNA: TGCGCCAGCAGGACAGGGACTGTAAATGAAAAACTGTTTTTT
J gene: TRBJ1-2; V gene: TRBV29-1; clone size: NA; D gene: NA; CDR3 protein: CSVRKGTGGYTF; CDR3 DNA: TGCAGCGTCCGCAAGGGGACCGGTGGCTACACCTTC
J gene: TRBJ1-1; V gene: TRBV7-2; clone size: once; D gene: NA; CDR3 protein: CASSSGQNTEAFF; CDR3 DNA: TGTGCCAGCAGCTCGGGACAGAACACTGAAGCTTTCTTT
J gene: TRBJ1-2; V gene: TRBV6-5; clone size: NA; D gene: NA; CDR3 protein: CASSPLLSVGTNTF; CDR3 DNA: TGTGCCAGCAGCCCCCTATTGTCTGTCGGGACAAACACCTTC
J gene: TRBJ2-7; V gene: TRBV30; clone size: NA; D gene: NA; CDR3 protein: CAWSVATGFFEQYF; CDR3 DNA: TGTGCCTGGAGTGTAGCAACAGGGTTCTTCGAGCAGTACTTC
J gene: TRBJ1-1; V gene: TRBV3-1/TRBV3-2; clone size: NA; D gene: NA; CDR3 protein: CASSLLQGNAFF; CDR3 DNA: TGTGCCAGCAGCCTACTTCAGGGTAATGCTTTCTTT
J gene: TRBJ1-5; V gene: TRBV5-3; clone size: NA; D gene: NA; CDR3 protein: CARSLGGEGNQPQHF; CDR3 DNA: TGTGCCAGAAGCCTCGGAGGGGAGGGCAATCAGCCCCAGCATTTT
J gene: TRBJ2-7; V gene: TRBV14; clone size: NA; D gene: TRBD2; CDR3 protein: CASSQDSRTSGEYEQYF; CDR3 DNA: TGTGCCAGCAGCCAAGATTCTCGGACTAGCGGGGAATACGAGCAGTACTTC
J gene: TRBJ1-1; V gene: TRBV12-3/TRBV12-4; clone size: NA; D gene: NA; CDR3 protein: CASSLRYPEAFF; CDR3 DNA: TGTGCCAGCAGTTTGCGGTATCCTGAAGCTTTCTTT
J gene: TRBJ2-5; V gene: TRBV15; clone size: NA; D gene: TRBD2; CDR3 protein: CATSRDSLAGEETQYF; CDR3 DNA: TGTGCCACCAGCAGAGATAGTTTAGCGGGGGAGGAGACCCAGTACTTC
J gene: TRBJ2-2; V gene: TRBV6-5; clone size: NA; D gene: NA; CDR3 protein: CASSYDGSGELFF; CDR3 DNA: TGTGCCAGCAGTTACGACGGAAGCGGGGAGCTGTTTTTT
J gene: TRBJ2-1; V gene: TRBV9; clone size: NA; D gene: NA; CDR3 protein: CASSVSQRRDNEQFF; CDR3 DNA: TGTGCCAGCAGCGTAAGCCAGCGGAGGGACAATGAGCAGTTCTTC
J gene: TRBJ2-7; V gene: TRBV6-5; clone size: once; D gene: NA; CDR3 protein: CASRRGDPSSYEQYF; CDR3 DNA: TGTGCCAGCAGGAGGGGGGACCCTAGCTCCTACGAGCAGTACTTC
J gene: TRBJ2-7; V gene: TRBV5-1; clone size: NA; D gene: NA; CDR3 protein: CASSPRVGYEQYF; CDR3 DNA: TGCGCCAGCAGCCCAAGGGTCGGATACGAGCAGTACTTC
J gene: TRBJ1-5; V gene: TRBV6-5; clone size: NA; D gene: NA; CDR3 protein: CASSLLLTENQPQHF; CDR3 DNA: TGTGCCAGCAGTCTTCTCTTGACGGAGAATCAGCCCCAGCATTTT
J gene: TRBJ2-5; V gene: TRBV5-4; clone size: NA; D gene: NA; CDR3 protein: CASSTIQAQETQYF; CDR3 DNA: TGTGCCAGCAGCACCATTCAGGCTCAAGAGACCCAGTACTTC
J gene: TRBJ2-3; V gene: TRBV3-1/TRBV3-2; clone size: NA; D gene: NA; CDR3 protein: CASSQDTGFTDTQYF; CDR3 DNA: TGTGCCAGCAGCCAAGACACAGGGTTCACAGATACGCAGTATTTT
J gene: TRBJ1-2; V gene: TRBV5-1; clone size: NA; D gene: TRBD1; CDR3 protein: CASRHSQGNGYTF; CDR3 DNA: TGCGCCAGCCGACACTCACAGGGGAATGGCTACACCTTC
J gene: TRBJ1-6; V gene: TRBV7-9; clone size: NA; D gene: NA; CDR3 protein: CASLGGPDNSPLHF; CDR3 DNA: TGTGCCAGCCTTGGTGGGCCCGATAATTCACCCCTCCACTTT
J gene: TRBJ2-5; V gene: TRBV7-6; clone size: NA; D gene: NA; CDR3 protein: CASSPLRQVKETQYF; CDR3 DNA: TGTGCCAGCAGCCCTCTAAGGCAGGTTAAAGAGACCCAGTACTTC
J gene: TRBJ2-1; V gene: TRBV4-1; clone size: NA; D gene: TRBD2; CDR3 protein: CASSQEGGGGDNEQFF; CDR3 DNA: TGCGCCAGCAGCCAAGAGGGCGGGGGAGGTGACAATGAGCAGTTCTTC
J gene: TRBJ2-3; V gene: TRBV29-1; clone size: NA; D gene: TRBD2; CDR3 protein: CSVGTGLAGSDTQYF; CDR3 DNA: TGCAGCGTTGGGACGGGACTAGCGGGGTCAGATACGCAGTATTTT
J gene: TRBJ1-2; V gene: TRBV19; clone size: NA; D gene: NA; CDR3 protein: CASHAGSHYGYTF; CDR3 DNA: TGTGCCAGTCACGCCGGGAGTCACTATGGCTACACCTTC
J gene: TRBJ1-6; V gene: TRBV27; clone size: NA; D gene: NA; CDR3 protein: CASTSREQGKSPLHF; CDR3 DNA: TGTGCCAGCACCTCCCGGGAGCAGGGGAAATCACCCCTCCACTTT
J gene: TRBJ1-3; V gene: TRBV11-3; clone size: NA; D gene: NA; CDR3 protein: CASSLSGSAIFSGNTIYF; CDR3 DNA: TGTGCCAGCAGCTTATCAGGATCGGCTATTTTCTCTGGAAACACCATATATTTT
J gene: TRBJ2-1; V gene: TRBV6-1; clone size: NA; D gene: NA; CDR3 protein: CASSEVRGNEQFF; CDR3 DNA: TGTGCCAGCAGTGAGGTTCGTGGGAATGAGCAGTTCTTC